This section outlines one TCR beta chain sequence together with its context. Its antigen is not known. Gene names are the mouse ones. The data were produced by immunoSEQ multiplex PCR, yet TCRdb's version contains in-frame clones alone and is incomplete. The repertoire holds 9,000 to 13,000 clones, with 35% to 40% as singletons. The sample belongs to a study of tissue T cells after allogeneic stem cell transplantation. The study, taken as a whole, reports: In patients and mice, blood and spleen missed much of tissue repertoire.

As to time point: mouse harvest day 7 after allogeneic transplant. Mouse grafts combined 10^7 T-cell-depleted bone marrow cells with 10^6 splenic CD5+ T cells. This mouse GVHD model was MHC-mismatched B6 to BALB/c, profiled day 7 or 14. The sequenced sample consisted of skin. This TCR was sampled from a female BALB/c mouse given C57BL/6 T cells with graft-versus-host disease after an allogeneic hematopoietic cell transplant.

The CDR3 sequence: CASSQDSGAETLYF. The CDR3 DNA, read in part, is TGTGCCAGCAGCCAAGATTCTGGCGCAGAAACGCTGTAT. J is TRBJ2-3 and V is TRBV2; no reliable D call. The read terminates 1 residue ahead of where the CDR3 ends, so the germline J gene completes it. Germline values: CDR1 LGHNA, CDR2 YSYQKL. V was clipped by 0 bases and J by 3 bases, with 7 bases between them. The CDR3 totals 14 residues.